The 25 T cell receptor beta chains presented below share a single source sample, sequenced in a study of ipilimumab plus nivolumab after autologous stem cell transplantation. Generated by immunoSEQ multiplex PCR, the TCRdb table keeps only in-frame clones and is missing some. This sample has tens of thousands of clones, with 75% to 85% found just once. Material: PBMCs, obtained in a trial of ipilimumab plus nivolumab as post-transplant consolidation. The source is a male donor with diffuse large B-cell lymphoma.

This rearrangement joins TRBV13 to TRBJ2-4; D perhaps matches TRBD1 (5 bases). The CDR3 spans 16 residues. The V end lost 5 bases, the J end lost 3 bases, and 17 bases lay between the germline ends. The germline CDR1 and CDR2 sequences are PRHDT and FYEKMQ (reference sequence). Here the CDR3 reads CASSSLEGEGKNIQYF. The CDR3 nucleotides read TGTGCCAGCAGCAGCTTGGAAGGGGAAGGCAAAAACATTCAGTACTTC.

The J gene is TRBJ2-5, the V gene TRBV19, with unresolved D. Germline V lookup: CDR1 LNHDA, CDR2 SQIVND (reference sequence). The CDR3 spans 13 residues. The V gene lost 1 base and the J gene lost 1 base, with 4 bases spanning the gap. The CDR3 protein is CASSIGGQETQYF. The CDR3 DNA is TGTGCCAGTAGTATAGGAGGCCAAGAGACCCAGTACTTC.

The J gene is TRBJ2-5, the V gene TRBV6-1; TRBD1 matches at 9 bases. In germline, CDR1 is MNHNS, CDR2 SASEGT. V lost 2 bases and J lost 2; bases outside the gene matches: 6. This CDR3 has 16 amino acids. Here the CDR3 reads CASSEMGTGKQETQYF. The CDR3 coding sequence is TGTGCCAGCAGTGAAATGGGGACAGGGAAACAAGAGACCCAGTACTTC.

The chain employs TRBV19 and TRBJ2-1, with 8 bases aligning to TRBD2. The trim removed 3 bases at V and 3 bases at J, leaving 10 bases unmatched. Germline loops: CDR1 LNHDA, CDR2 SQIVND (reference sequence). This CDR3 comprises 17 residues. DNA of the CDR3: TGTGCCAGTAGTATGGCCAGCGGGGGCCCCATCTACAATGAGCAGTTCTTC. Translated, it gives CASSMASGGPIYNEQFF.

This clone was observed once. This chain links TRBV6-1 with TRBJ2-5; 7 bases fit TRBD2. Germline values: CDR1 MNHNS, CDR2 SASEGT. The CDR3 contains 15 residues. The V segment lost 9 bases and the J segment 3 bases; nucleotides outside the gene matches: 13. The CDR3 bases are TGTGCCAGTAGAAGCGGGGCAGGGTGGGAAGAGACCCAGTACTTC. It codes for CASRSGAGWEETQYF.

CDR3 sequence reads: CSVEEGGAGRYGYTF. The CDR3 DNA sequence: TGCAGCGTTGAAGAAGGTGGGGCAGGTCGTTATGGCTACACCTTC. The rearrangement joins TRBV29-1 to TRBJ1-2; possible D gene TRBD1, 5 bases. The germline V gene has CDR1 SQVTM and CDR2 ANQGSEA. Trimming stripped 0 bases from V and 5 bases from J, with 16 bases between. CDR3 length equals 15 residues.

CDR3 residues: CASSFSGLEGEKLFF. The CDR3 region has the DNA TGTGCCAGCAGTTTCTCCGGTCTCGAGGGGGAAAAACTGTTTTTT. The chain has TRBV7-9 and TRBJ1-4; TRBD1 is a possible D gene (5 bases). Trimming took off 6 bases at V and 8 bases at J, with 19 bases between the two ends. Germline CDR1 SEHNR, CDR2 FQNEAQ (reference sequence). The CDR3 runs to 15 residues.

The chain's CDR3 is CASSLTGGQGRNEPLHF. The CDR3 bases are TGTGCCAGCAGCTTAACGGGGGGACAGGGAAGAAACGAACCCCTCCACTTT. The chain links TRBV7-3 to TRBJ1-6; 9 bases line up with TRBD1. The J segment lost 12 bases and the V segment lost 0 bases, leaving 12 bases of the junction unmatched. The germline CDR1 and CDR2 sequences are SGHTA and FQGTGA. This CDR3 has 17 residues.

The chain couples TRBV14 to TRBJ1-3; D not resolved. In germline, CDR1 is SGHDN, CDR2 FVKESK. The CDR3 loop spans 16 amino acids. With 4 bases removed from V and 6 bases from J, the gap between germline ends came to 19 bases. In nucleotides, the CDR3 is TGTGCCAGCAGCCGAGGAGGATTTGGCAGGACAAACACCATATATTTT. Encoded protein: CASSRGGFGRTNTIYF.

This chain links TRBV7-2 with TRBJ2-2, with D maybe TRBD2 (5 bases). The V gene's germline CDR1 is SGHTA and CDR2 FQGNSA. The CDR3 consists of 15 residues. The V and J ends lost 3 bases and 3 bases respectively, with 11 bases between them. The CDR3 spells CASSFGGLDTGELFF. CDR3 coding DNA: TGTGCCAGCAGCTTCGGCGGGCTCGACACCGGGGAGCTGTTTTTT. The complete variable domain, with remaining parts taken from reference TRBV7-2 and TRBJ2-2, reads GAGVSQSPSNKVTEKGKDVELRCDPISGHTALYWYRQSLGQGLEFLIYFQGNSAPDKSGLPSDRFSAERTGGSVSTLTIQRTQQEDSAVYLCASSFGGLDTGELFFGEGSRLTVL.

The chain recombines TRBV7-9 with TRBJ2-6; perhaps TRBD2 as D (5 bases). The germline V gene has CDR1 SEHNR and CDR2 FQNEAQ (reference sequence). The germline V and J ends were trimmed by 0 bases and 0 bases, with 15 bases remaining between them. The CDR3 spans 19 residues. The CDR3 coding sequence is TGTGCCAGCAGCTTAGCGCGGGCAGCACTGTCCTCTGGGGCCAACGTCCTGACTTTC. As protein: CASSLARAALSSGANVLTF.

The chain links TRBV2 to TRBJ2-1; 7 bases fit TRBD2. Losses at the gene ends were 6 bases for V and 9 bases for J; bases not matched to a gene: 14. There are 15 residues in the CDR3. Looked up from germline, CDR1 is SNHLY and CDR2 is FYNNEI. The CDR3 sequence is CASRDTGLPSSEQFF. CDR3 bases: TGTGCCAGCAGGGACACGGGACTACCGAGTAGTGAGCAGTTCTTC.

A single count supports this clone. V gene TRBV6-5 combines with J gene TRBJ2-1, with D possibly TRBD2 on 5 matching bases. This CDR3 is 15 amino acids long. The V end lost 6 bases, the J end lost 1 base, and 13 bases lay between the germline ends. Germline CDR1 is MNHEY and CDR2 is SVGAGI. The CDR3 coding sequence is TGTGCCAGCAGATGGACTTCAGGATCCTACAATGAGCAGTTCTTC. Protein product: CASRWTSGSYNEQFF.

Here the CDR3 DNA reads TGTGCCAGCAGCTTACTTCGGGGAGAGCAGTACTTC. Protein sequence: CASSLLRGEQYF. The gene calls are TRBV7-9 and TRBJ2-7; weak D call: TRBD2 (5 bases). The germline V gene has CDR1 SEHNR and CDR2 FQNEAQ (reference sequence). Trimming removed 2 bases at V and 7 bases at J, with 9 bases between. This CDR3 has 12 amino acids.

The gene calls are TRBV21-1 and TRBJ2-7. TRBV21-1 is tagged as a pseudogene. The CDR3 totals 12 residues. The CDR3 sequence is CASSLRTWGPYF. The CDR3 bases are TGTGCCAGCAGCCTTCGAACCTGGGGACCGTACTTC.

This clone has just one count. V usage is TRBV2 and J usage is TRBJ2-3, with 7 bases identical to TRBD2. CDR1 SNHLY and CDR2 FYNNEI come from the germline V gene. The length of the CDR3 is 13 residues. V was clipped by 6 bases and J by 6 bases; unmatched bases: 6. CDR3 in amino acids: CASSLGGSDTQYF. CDR3 sequence (DNA): TGTGCCAGCAGCTTGGGGGGGTCTGATACGCAGTATTTT.

The chain employs TRBV6-5 and TRBJ1-3, with TRBD1 identical over 7 bases. The V gene's germline CDR1 is MNHEY and CDR2 SVGAGI. The J segment lost 3 bases and the V segment lost 4 bases, leaving 9 bases of the junction unmatched. The CDR3 extends over 16 amino acids. The CDR3 DNA reads TGTGCCAGCAGTTTCACCGGGACAGTTAGTGGAAACACCATATATTTT. Amino acid sequence: CASSFTGTVSGNTIYF.

The chain combines TRBV6-5 with TRBJ1-5; D is ambiguous. This CDR3 contains 14 residues. Trimming left V 0 bases short and J 7 bases short, with 10 bases between. CDR1 is MNHEY, CDR2 SVGAGI, per germline. This CDR3 is CASSYSRVGQPQHF. CDR3 DNA: TGTGCCAGCAGTTACTCGCGGGTTGGGCAGCCCCAGCATTTT.

The genes are TRBV19 and TRBJ1-1; D call uncertain. The CDR3 has 15 amino acids. V was cut by 4 bases and J by 2 bases, with 14 bases left in between. Germline V CDR1 and CDR2: LNHDA, SQIVND (reference sequence). CDR3 sequence: CASSNPVGVNTEAFF. CDR3 coding DNA: TGTGCCAGTAGTAACCCGGTGGGAGTTAACACTGAAGCTTTCTTT.

V usage is TRBV19 and J usage is TRBJ1-2; TRBD1 aligns across 10 bases. The CDR3 contains 18 residues. The germline V gene encodes CDR1 LNHDA and CDR2 SQIVND (reference sequence). After removal of 4 bases from V and 2 bases from J, the junction contained 13 bases not matched to a gene. The CDR3 DNA reads as TGTGCCAGTAGTACCACCGGGACAGGGGATCTATGGAACTATGGCTACACCTTC. Its protein is CASSTTGTGDLWNYGYTF.

The chain has TRBV5-6 and TRBJ1-1; TRBD1 might be the D (6 bases). Germline CDR1 and CDR2: SGHDT and YYEEEE. Between the trimmed V and J ends, which lost 4 bases and 1 base, there was a span of 17 bases. CDR3 length: 16 amino acids. CDR3 loop: CASSSYRAARNTEAFF. CDR3 sequence (DNA): TGTGCCAGCAGCAGCTACAGGGCGGCGAGGAACACTGAAGCTTTCTTT.

V gene TRBV7-9 combines with J gene TRBJ2-5; D gene ambiguous. The germline gives CDR1 SEHNR, CDR2 FQNEAQ (reference sequence). This CDR3 is built from 10 residues. The CDR3 DNA follows: TGTACCGGGCCCGAAGGGACCCAGTACTTC. This sequence encodes CTGPEGTQYF. The full variable domain, rest sourced from reference TRBV7-9 and TRBJ2-5, is DTGVSQNPRHKITKRGQNVTFRCDPISEHNRLYWYRQTLGQGPEFLTYFQNEAQLEKSRLLSDRFSAERPKGSFSTLEIQRTEQGDSAMYLCTGPEGTQYFGPGTRLLVL.

The chain employs TRBV29-1 and TRBJ1-2; D is possibly TRBD1 (6 bases). Looked up from germline, CDR1 is SQVTM and CDR2 is ANQGSEA. V lost 6 bases and J 3 bases, leaving 26 bases between the germline ends. CDR3 length: 17 amino acids. The CDR3 DNA reads TGCAGCGTCGGACCTCTCGGACAGCTATCTGCTCACTATGGCTACACCTTC. This translates into CSVGPLGQLSAHYGYTF.

This chain connects TRBV9 to TRBJ2-1, with a possible D match to TRBD1 (5 bases). In germline, CDR1 is SGDLS, CDR2 YYNGEE. The CDR3 has 12 residues. V was shortened by 4 bases and J by 12 bases, with 14 bases between the two germline ends. CDR3: CASSSMRQRQFF. CDR3 nucleotide sequence: TGTGCCAGCAGCTCCATGAGACAGAGGCAGTTCTTC.

The J gene is TRBJ1-1, the V gene TRBV10-1; D is perhaps TRBD1 (6 bases). Between the trimmed V and J ends, which lost 3 bases and 1 base, there was a span of 9 bases. Per germline, CDR1 WNHNN and CDR2 SYGVQD (reference sequence). The CDR3 contains 14 residues. In nucleotides, the CDR3 is TGCGCCAGCAGTGACGGGGGCTCGAACACTGAAGCTTTCTTT. The encoded protein is CASSDGGSNTEAFF.